Included here is one T cell receptor beta chain sequence, with context. Its antigen remains unknown. Here immunoSEQ multiplex PCR was the method, and the copy in TCRdb shows in-frame clones only, minus some. The sample lists around 1,700 clones, 85% to 95% occurring once. Trimming stripped 1 base from V and 0 bases from J, with 7 bases between. This CDR3 has 14 amino acids. Germline lookup yields CDR1 SGHRS and CDR2 YFSETQ. This record belongs to a study of graft-versus-host responses after intestinal transplantation. Study information: All recipients got anti-thymocyte globulin induction, then tacrolimus and steroids for about three years.

Study-level points and caveats: There was an association between peak levels of circulating GvH clones and early post-transplant HvG declines.

The source material was PBMCs, sampled 16 days after intestinal transplant. The chain employs TRBV5-1 and TRBJ1-1; D not certain. The sequence derives from a human patient who received an intestinal transplant, so some T cells may come from the graft donor. The CDR3 protein is CASSLYQMNTEAFF. Written as DNA, the CDR3 is TGCGCCAGCAGCTTGTATCAGATGAACACTGAAGCTTTCTTT.